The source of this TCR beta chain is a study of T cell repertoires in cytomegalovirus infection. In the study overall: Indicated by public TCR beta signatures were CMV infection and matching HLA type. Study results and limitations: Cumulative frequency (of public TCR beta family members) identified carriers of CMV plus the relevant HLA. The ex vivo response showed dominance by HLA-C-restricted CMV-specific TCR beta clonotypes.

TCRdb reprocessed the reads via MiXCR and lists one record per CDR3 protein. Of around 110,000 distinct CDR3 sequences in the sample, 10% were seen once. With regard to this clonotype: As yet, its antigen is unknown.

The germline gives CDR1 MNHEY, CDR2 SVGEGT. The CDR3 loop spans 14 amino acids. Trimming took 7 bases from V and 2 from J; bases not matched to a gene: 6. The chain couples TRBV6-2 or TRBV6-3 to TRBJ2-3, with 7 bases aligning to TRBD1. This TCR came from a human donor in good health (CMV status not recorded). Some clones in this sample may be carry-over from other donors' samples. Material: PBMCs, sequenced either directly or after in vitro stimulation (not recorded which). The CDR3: CASKGAEDTDTQYF. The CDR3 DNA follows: TGTGCCAGCAAGGGGGCGGAAGACACAGATACGCAGTATTTT.